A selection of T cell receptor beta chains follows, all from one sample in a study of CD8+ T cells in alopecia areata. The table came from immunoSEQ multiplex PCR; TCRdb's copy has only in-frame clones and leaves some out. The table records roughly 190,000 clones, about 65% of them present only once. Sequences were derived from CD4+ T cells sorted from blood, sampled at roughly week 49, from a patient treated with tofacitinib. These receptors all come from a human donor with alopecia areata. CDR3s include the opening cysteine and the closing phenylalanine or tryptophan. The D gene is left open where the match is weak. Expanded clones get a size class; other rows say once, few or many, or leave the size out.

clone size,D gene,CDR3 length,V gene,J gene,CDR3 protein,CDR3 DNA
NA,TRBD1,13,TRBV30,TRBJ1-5,CAWSGQGAQPQHF,TGTGCCTGGAGCGGTCAGGGGGCTCAGCCCCAGCATTTT
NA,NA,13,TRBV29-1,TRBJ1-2,CSVNRETNYGYTF,TGCAGCGTTAACAGGGAGACAAACTATGGCTACACCTTC
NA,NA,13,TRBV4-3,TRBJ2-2,CASSQGGFGELFF,TGCGCCAGCAGCCAAGGTGGTTTCGGGGAGCTGTTTTTT
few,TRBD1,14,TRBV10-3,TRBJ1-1,CAISAGGTNTEAFF,TGTGCCATCAGTGCAGGGGGGACGAACACTGAAGCTTTCTTT
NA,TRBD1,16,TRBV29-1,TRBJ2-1,CSVEEGQGAYYNEQFF,TGCAGCGTTGAAGAGGGACAGGGGGCGTATTACAATGAGCAGTTCTTC
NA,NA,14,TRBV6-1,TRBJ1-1,CASNGIGGLEEAFF,TGTGCCAGCAATGGGATCGGGGGGCTAGAGGAAGCTTTCTTT
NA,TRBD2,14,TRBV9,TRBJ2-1,CASSSGGAYNEQFF,TGTGCCAGCAGTAGCGGGGGGGCTTACAATGAGCAGTTCTTC
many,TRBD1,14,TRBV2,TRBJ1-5,CASTRDSGNQPQHF,TGTGCCAGCACTAGGGACAGTGGGAATCAGCCCCAGCATTTT
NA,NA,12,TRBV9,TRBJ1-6,CASSGDNSPLHF,TGTGCCAGCAGCGGCGATAATTCACCCCTCCACTTT
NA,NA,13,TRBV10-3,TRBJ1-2,CASSSPLKSGYTF,TGTGCCAGCAGTTCCCCACTTAAGAGCGGCTACACCTTC
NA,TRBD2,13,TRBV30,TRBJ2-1,CARRLAGAYEQFF,TGTGCCCGCCGACTAGCGGGGGCCTATGAGCAGTTCTTC
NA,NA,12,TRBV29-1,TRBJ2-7,CSVALQKYEQYF,TGCAGCGTAGCCCTACAGAAGTACGAGCAGTACTTC
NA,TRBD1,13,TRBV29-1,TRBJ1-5,CSAGQGYNQPQHF,TGCAGCGCCGGACAGGGATACAATCAGCCCCAGCATTTT
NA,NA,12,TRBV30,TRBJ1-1,CAWRGQHTEAFF,TGTGCCTGGAGAGGACAACACACTGAAGCTTTCTTT
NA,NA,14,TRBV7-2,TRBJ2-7,CASSPYMDSYEQYF,TGTGCCAGCAGCCCCTACATGGACTCCTACGAGCAGTACTTC
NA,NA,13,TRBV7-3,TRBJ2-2,CASGLGNTGELFF,TGTGCCAGCGGTTTGGGGAACACCGGGGAGCTGTTTTTT
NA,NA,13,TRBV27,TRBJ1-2,CASSRDGSYGYTF,TGTGCCAGCAGCAGGGACGGATCATATGGCTACACCTTC
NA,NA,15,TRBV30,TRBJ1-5,CAWSPPERRNQPQHF,TGTGCCTGGAGTCCCCCAGAGAGACGCAATCAGCCCCAGCATTTT